This passage covers 17 T cell receptor beta chains from one sample sequenced in a study of CD8+ T cells in alopecia areata. Extracted RNA was reverse transcribed into cDNA, the sequencing template. Using immunoSEQ multiplex PCR, the repertoire was profiled, and TCRdb retains in-frame clones only, with some absent. The sample lists about 140,000 clones; approximately 56% were seen once. Sequencing was performed on CD8+ T cells sorted from blood. These receptors came from a human donor in good health.

The chain couples TRBV5-1 to TRBJ2-7; a weak D match, TRBD1 (6 bases). V lost 4 bases and J lost 0, with 14 bases in between. CDR3 length: 15 residues. Germline CDR1 and CDR2: SGHRS and YFSETQ. Written as DNA, the CDR3 is TGCGCCAGCAGCCCCAGACAGGTTAGCTCCTACGAGCAGTACTTC. Encoded protein: CASSPRQVSSYEQYF.

The CDR3 spells CSVEEGLAGAADTQYF. CDR3 coding DNA: TGCAGCGTTGAAGAGGGACTAGCGGGCGCCGCAGATACGCAGTATTTT. The chain is built from TRBV29-1 and TRBJ2-3; 12 bases align to TRBD2. CDR3 length: 16 amino acids. Losses at the gene ends were 0 bases for V and 4 bases for J; bases not matched to a gene: 5. Germline CDR1 and CDR2: SQVTM and ANQGSEA.

The V gene is TRBV4-2, the J gene TRBJ1-5; no definite D call. Trimming cost V 1 base and J 0 bases, with 7 bases left between them. The CDR3 runs to 15 residues. Germline CDR1 reads LGHNA; CDR2 reads YNFKEQ. The CDR3 DNA is TGTGCCAGCAGCCAAGCCAGCAGTAGCAATCAGCCCCAGCATTTT. Protein sequence: CASSQASSSNQPQHF.

V usage is TRBV2 and J usage is TRBJ2-7; TRBD2 matches at 8 bases. The CDR3 runs 15 residues. In germline, CDR1 is SNHLY, CDR2 FYNNEI. V dropped 1 base and J dropped 5; count of bases not matched to a gene: 7. The CDR3 loop is CASSEDGRAWDEQYF. In nucleotides, the CDR3 is TGTGCCAGCAGTGAAGACGGGAGGGCCTGGGACGAGCAGTACTTC. The full variable domain, rest sourced from reference TRBV2 and TRBJ2-7, is EPEVTQTPSHQVTQMGQEVILRCVPISNHLYFYWYRQILGQKVEFLVSFYNNEISEKSEIFDDQFSVERPDGSNFTLKIRSTKLEDSAMYFCASSEDGRAWDEQYFGPGTRLTVT.

This clone turned up a few times. V is TRBV29-1 and J is TRBJ2-6; 8 nucleotides agree with TRBD1. In germline, CDR1 is SQVTM, CDR2 ANQGSEA. Trimming at V came to 3 bases and at J to 2 bases, leaving 0 bases not matched to a gene. CDR3 length equals 14 residues. Written as DNA, the CDR3 is TGCAGCGTTGAGACAGGGGCTGGGGCCAACGTCCTGACTTTC. Amino acid sequence: CSVETGAGANVLTF.

This chain uses TRBV25-1 with TRBJ1-2; D not resolved. The CDR3 consists of 11 residues. V lost 7 bases to trimming and J lost 4 bases, with 7 bases between them. CDR1 and CDR2 from the germline V gene are MGHDK and SYGVNS. CDR3 coding DNA: TGTGCCAGCACTGACGGCTATGGCTACACCTTC. This gives the protein CASTDGYGYTF.

The J gene is TRBJ2-7, the V gene TRBV15, with D perhaps TRBD2 (6 bases). V gave up 0 bases and J gave up 2 bases, with 14 bases separating them. The CDR3 sequence is 16 residues long. The germline V gene has CDR1 LNHNV and CDR2 YYDKDF (reference sequence). The CDR3 protein is CATSRDLQGGAYEQYF. For the CDR3, the DNA is TGTGCCACCAGCAGAGATTTGCAAGGAGGGGCCTACGAGCAGTACTTC.

The V call is TRBV15, the J call TRBJ2-2, with a possible D match to TRBD1 (6 bases). With 5 bases removed from V and 2 bases from J, the gap between germline ends came to 9 bases. This CDR3 comprises 14 residues. Germline lookup yields CDR1 LNHNV and CDR2 YYDKDF (reference sequence). The CDR3 reads CATSGGNNTGELFF. The CDR3 DNA sequence: TGTGCCACCAGCGGGGGCAACAACACCGGGGAGCTGTTTTTT.

This chain connects TRBV5-6 to TRBJ2-7, with 10 bases aligning to TRBD1. The J segment lost 5 bases and the V segment lost 0 bases, leaving 2 bases of the junction unmatched. The CDR3 runs to 14 residues. Germline V lookup: CDR1 SGHDT, CDR2 YYEEEE. The CDR3 is CASSLGQGADEQYF. The CDR3 DNA sequence: TGTGCCAGCAGCTTGGGACAGGGGGCAGACGAGCAGTACTTC.

The chain is built from TRBV14 and TRBJ1-2; D is unresolved. Germline assignment: CDR1 SGHDN and CDR2 FVKESK. The CDR3 covers 15 residues. V gave up 0 bases and J gave up 4 bases, with 12 bases separating them. CDR3 nucleotide sequence: TGTGCCAGCAGCCAAGATGAGGGCGAGGGCTATGGCTACACCTTC. Translating it yields CASSQDEGEGYGYTF.

Note on this clone: A read error may produce the germline difference seen at one junction end. The gene calls are TRBV4-1 and TRBJ2-7; 11 bases align to TRBD2. The CDR3 spans 16 residues. The germline CDR1 and CDR2 sequences are MGHRA and YSYEKL. CDR3 bases: TGCGCCAGCGGCCAGCTGACTAGCGGGGAAACCTACGAGCAGTACTTC. This codes for CASGQLTSGETYEQYF.

This clone was recorded only once. The chain recombines TRBV27 with TRBJ2-1; a possible D gene is TRBD2 (6 bases). The CDR3 length is 15 residues. Trimming shortened V by 2 bases and J by 7 bases, and 15 bases separated the two germline ends. CDR1 MNHEY and CDR2 SMNVEV come from the germline V gene (reference sequence). CDR3: CASSLIGAGLNEQFF. CDR3 DNA: TGTGCCAGCAGTTTAATTGGCGCGGGGTTAAATGAGCAGTTCTTC.

V and J are TRBV5-6 and TRBJ1-2; D may be TRBD1 (6 bases). CDR3 length: 13 residues. V lost 0 bases, J lost 4 bases, and 7 bases lay in between. The germline V gene encodes CDR1 SGHDT and CDR2 YYEEEE. The CDR3 DNA follows: TGTGCCAGCAGCTTGGACAGGGTCTATGGCTACACCTTC. Amino acids: CASSLDRVYGYTF.

This chain joins TRBV5-5 and TRBJ2-7; 8 nucleotides match TRBD2. Unmatched junction bases numbered 16, after V lost 4 bases and J lost 4 bases. This CDR3 has 17 residues. Looked up from germline, CDR1 is SGHKS and CDR2 is YYEKEE (reference sequence). CDR3 in amino acids: CASSAALFGRAAYEQYF. CDR3 DNA: TGTGCCAGCAGCGCGGCTCTGTTCGGGAGGGCCGCATACGAGCAGTACTTC. The full variable domain, completed using reference TRBV5-5 and TRBJ2-7, is DAGVTQSPTHLIKTRGQQVTLRCSPISGHKSVSWYQQVLGQGPQFIFQYYEKEERGRGNFPDRFSARQFPNYSSELNVNALLLGDSALYLCASSAALFGRAAYEQYFGPGTRLTVT.

A few counts support this clone. V and J are TRBV29-1 and TRBJ2-1; tentative D call: TRBD2 (5 bases). Trimming took off 7 bases at V and 10 bases at J, with 20 bases between the two ends. The CDR3 has 13 amino acids. CDR1 SQVTM and CDR2 ANQGSEA come from the germline V gene. Here the CDR3 DNA reads TGCAGCGCCGCAAAGGCCTCCGGCGGGGAGCAGTTCTTC. Translated, it gives CSAAKASGGEQFF.

J is TRBJ2-5 and V is TRBV7-9; D is uncertain. Germline V gene lookup returns CDR1 SEHNR and CDR2 FQNEAQ (reference sequence). The length of the CDR3 is 13 residues. The V and J ends lost 1 base and 5 bases respectively, with 8 bases between them. For the CDR3, the DNA is TGTGCCAGCAGCTTAGTTGGCTATGAGACCCAGTACTTC. Translating it yields CASSLVGYETQYF.

This chain links TRBV7-3 with TRBJ2-1; TRBD2 aligns across 8 bases. CDR1 and CDR2 (germline): SGHTA, FQGTGA. The length of the CDR3 is 15 residues. Trimming at V came to 1 base and at J to 7 bases, leaving 6 bases not matched to a gene. For the CDR3, the DNA is TGTGCCAGCAGCTTAAAGGGGACTAGGTTGAATGAGCAGTTCTTC. Encoded protein: CASSLKGTRLNEQFF.